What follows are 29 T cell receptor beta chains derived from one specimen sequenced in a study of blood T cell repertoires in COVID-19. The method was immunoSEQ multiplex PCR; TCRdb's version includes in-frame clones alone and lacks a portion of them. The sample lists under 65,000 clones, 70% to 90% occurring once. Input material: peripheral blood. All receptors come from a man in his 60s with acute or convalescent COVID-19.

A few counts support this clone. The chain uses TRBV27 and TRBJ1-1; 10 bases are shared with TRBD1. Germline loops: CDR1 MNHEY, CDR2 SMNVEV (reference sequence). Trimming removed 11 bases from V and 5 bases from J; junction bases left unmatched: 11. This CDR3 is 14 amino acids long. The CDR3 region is CAASRQGAMTEAFF. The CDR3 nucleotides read TGTGCCGCCTCCCGACAGGGGGCCATGACTGAAGCTTTCTTT.

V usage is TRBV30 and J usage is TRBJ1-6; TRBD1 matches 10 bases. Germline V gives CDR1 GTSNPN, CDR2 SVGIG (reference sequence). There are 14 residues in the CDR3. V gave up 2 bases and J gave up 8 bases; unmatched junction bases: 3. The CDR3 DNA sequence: TGTGCCTGGAGTAGGGGACAGGGGCATTCACCCCTCCACTTT. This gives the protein CAWSRGQGHSPLHF.

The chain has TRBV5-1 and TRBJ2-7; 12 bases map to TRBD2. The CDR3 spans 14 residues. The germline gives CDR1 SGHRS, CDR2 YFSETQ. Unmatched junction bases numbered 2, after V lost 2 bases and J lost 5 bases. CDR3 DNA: TGCGCCAGCAGCTTCCTAGCGGGAGGGGACGAGCAGTACTTC. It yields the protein CASSFLAGGDEQYF.

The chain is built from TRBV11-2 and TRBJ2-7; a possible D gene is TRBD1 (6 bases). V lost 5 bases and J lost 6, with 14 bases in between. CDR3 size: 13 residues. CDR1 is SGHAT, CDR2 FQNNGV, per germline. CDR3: CASSALDRREQYF. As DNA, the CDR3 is TGTGCCAGCAGCGCCCTCGACAGGCGCGAGCAGTACTTC. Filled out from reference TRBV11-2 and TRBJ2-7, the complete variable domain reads EAGVAQSPRYKIIEKRQSVAFWCNPISGHATLYWYQQILGQGPKLLIQFQNNGVVDDSQLPKDRFSAERLKGVDSTLKIQPAKLEDSAVYLCASSALDRREQYFGPGTRLTVT.

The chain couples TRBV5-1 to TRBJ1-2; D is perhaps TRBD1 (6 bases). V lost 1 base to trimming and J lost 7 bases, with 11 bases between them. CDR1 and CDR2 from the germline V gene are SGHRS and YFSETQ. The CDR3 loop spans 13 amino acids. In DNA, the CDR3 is TGCGCCAGCAGCTTGAAGGGGGAACTTGGCTACACCTTC. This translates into CASSLKGELGYTF.

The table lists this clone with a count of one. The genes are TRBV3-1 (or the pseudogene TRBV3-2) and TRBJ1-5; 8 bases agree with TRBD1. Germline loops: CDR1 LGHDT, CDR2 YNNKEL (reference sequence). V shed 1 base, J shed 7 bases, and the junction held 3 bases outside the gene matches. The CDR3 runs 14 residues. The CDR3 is CASSQGRGRQPQHF. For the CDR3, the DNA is TGTGCCAGCAGCCAAGGCAGGGGGCGGCAGCCCCAGCATTTT.

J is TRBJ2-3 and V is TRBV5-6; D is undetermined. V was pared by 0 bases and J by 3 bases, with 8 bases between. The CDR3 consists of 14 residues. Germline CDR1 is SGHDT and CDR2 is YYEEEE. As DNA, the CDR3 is TGTGCCAGCAGCTTGGCCATTCAGACAGATACGCAGTATTTT. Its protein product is CASSLAIQTDTQYF.

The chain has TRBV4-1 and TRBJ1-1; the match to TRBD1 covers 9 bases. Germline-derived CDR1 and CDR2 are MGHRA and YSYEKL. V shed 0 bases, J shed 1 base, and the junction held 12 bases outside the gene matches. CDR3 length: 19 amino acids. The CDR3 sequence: CASSQDLTRTGVANTEAFF. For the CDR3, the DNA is TGCGCCAGCAGCCAAGATCTTACACGGACAGGGGTGGCGAACACTGAAGCTTTCTTT.

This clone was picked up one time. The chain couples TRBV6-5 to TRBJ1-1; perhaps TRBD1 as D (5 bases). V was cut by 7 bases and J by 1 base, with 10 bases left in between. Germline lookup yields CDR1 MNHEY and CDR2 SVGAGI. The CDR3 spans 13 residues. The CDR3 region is CASINRRNTEAFF. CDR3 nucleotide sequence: TGTGCCAGCATTAACAGGCGGAACACTGAAGCTTTCTTT.

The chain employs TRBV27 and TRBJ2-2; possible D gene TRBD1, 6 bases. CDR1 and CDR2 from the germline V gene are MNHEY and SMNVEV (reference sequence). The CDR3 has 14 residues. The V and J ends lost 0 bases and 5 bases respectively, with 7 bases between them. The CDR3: CASSLSRGTGELFF. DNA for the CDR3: TGTGCCAGCAGTTTATCGAGGGGGACCGGGGAGCTGTTTTTT.

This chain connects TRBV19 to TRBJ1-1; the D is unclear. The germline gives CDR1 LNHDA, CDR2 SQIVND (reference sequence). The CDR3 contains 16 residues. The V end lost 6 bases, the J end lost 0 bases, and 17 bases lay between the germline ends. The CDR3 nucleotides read TGTGCCAGTAGATCTCCCCCCCGGAGACTGAACACTGAAGCTTTCTTT. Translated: CASRSPPRRLNTEAFF. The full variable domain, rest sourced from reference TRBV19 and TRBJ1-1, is DGGITQSPKYLFRKEGQNVTLSCEQNLNHDAMYWYRQDPGQGLRLIYYSQIVNDFQKGDIAEGYSVSREKKESFPLTVTSAQKNPTAFYLCASRSPPRRLNTEAFFGQGTRLTVV.

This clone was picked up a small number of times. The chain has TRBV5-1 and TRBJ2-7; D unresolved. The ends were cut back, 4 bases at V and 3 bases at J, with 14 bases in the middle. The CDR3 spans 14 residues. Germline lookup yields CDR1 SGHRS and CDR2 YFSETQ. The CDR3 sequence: CASSPTAAFYEQYF. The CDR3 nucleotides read TGCGCCAGCAGCCCAACAGCAGCCTTCTACGAGCAGTACTTC.

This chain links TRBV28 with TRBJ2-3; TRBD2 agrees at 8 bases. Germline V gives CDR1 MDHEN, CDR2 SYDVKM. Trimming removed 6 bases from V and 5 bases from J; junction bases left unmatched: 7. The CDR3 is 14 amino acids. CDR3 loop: CASRKREFIDTQYF. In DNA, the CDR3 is TGTGCCAGCAGGAAGCGGGAGTTTATAGATACGCAGTATTTT.

The CDR3 region has the DNA TGTGCCAGCAGCTTAGGGGGGGGGACTAGCGGGAGGCAGACCCAGTACTTC. This translates into CASSLGGGTSGRQTQYF. V gene TRBV7-8 combines with J gene TRBJ2-5, with 15 bases fitting TRBD2. The CDR3 spans 17 residues. Germline values: CDR1 SGHVS, CDR2 FQNEAQ. V lost 1 base to trimming and J lost 6 bases; unmatched junction nucleotides: 6.

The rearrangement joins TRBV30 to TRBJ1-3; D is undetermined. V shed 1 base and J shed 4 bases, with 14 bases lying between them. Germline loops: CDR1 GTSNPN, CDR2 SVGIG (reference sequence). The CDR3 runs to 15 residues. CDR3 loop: CAWSGSGNSGNTIYF. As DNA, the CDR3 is TGTGCCTGGAGTGGCTCGGGGAACTCAGGAAACACCATATATTTT.

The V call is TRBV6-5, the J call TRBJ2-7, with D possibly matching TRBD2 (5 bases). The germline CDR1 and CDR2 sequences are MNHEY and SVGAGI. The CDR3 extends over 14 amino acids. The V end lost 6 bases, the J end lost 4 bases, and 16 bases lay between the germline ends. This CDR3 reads CASRPLGSGYEQYF. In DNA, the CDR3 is TGTGCCAGCAGGCCGTTGGGGTCGGGGTACGAGCAGTACTTC.

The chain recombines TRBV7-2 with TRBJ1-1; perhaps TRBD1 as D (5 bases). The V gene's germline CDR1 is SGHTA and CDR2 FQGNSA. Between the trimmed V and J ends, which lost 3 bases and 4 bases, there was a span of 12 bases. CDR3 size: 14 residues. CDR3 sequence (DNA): TGTGCCAGCAGCTTCCAGGGAATCATCACTGAAGCTTTCTTT. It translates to CASSFQGIITEAFF.

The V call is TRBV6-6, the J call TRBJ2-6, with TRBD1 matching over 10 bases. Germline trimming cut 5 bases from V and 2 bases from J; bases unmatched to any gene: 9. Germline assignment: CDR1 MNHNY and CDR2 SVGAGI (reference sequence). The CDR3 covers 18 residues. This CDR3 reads CASSPHRQGAAGANVLTF. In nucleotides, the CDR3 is TGTGCCAGCAGTCCCCACCGACAGGGGGCAGCTGGGGCCAACGTCCTGACTTTC.

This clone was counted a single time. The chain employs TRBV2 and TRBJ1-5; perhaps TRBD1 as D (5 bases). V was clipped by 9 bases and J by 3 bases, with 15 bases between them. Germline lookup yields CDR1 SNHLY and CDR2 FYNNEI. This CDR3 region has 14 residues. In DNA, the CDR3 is TGTGCCAGTACCCGGGGGGTTTTCAATCAGCCCCAGCATTTT. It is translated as CASTRGVFNQPQHF.

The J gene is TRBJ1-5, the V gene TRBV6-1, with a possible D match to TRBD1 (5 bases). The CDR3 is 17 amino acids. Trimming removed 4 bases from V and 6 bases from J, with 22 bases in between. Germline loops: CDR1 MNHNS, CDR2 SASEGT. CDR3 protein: CASSGTLGRIGGQPQHF. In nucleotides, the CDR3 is TGTGCCAGCAGTGGGACATTAGGCCGGATCGGGGGTCAGCCCCAGCATTTT.

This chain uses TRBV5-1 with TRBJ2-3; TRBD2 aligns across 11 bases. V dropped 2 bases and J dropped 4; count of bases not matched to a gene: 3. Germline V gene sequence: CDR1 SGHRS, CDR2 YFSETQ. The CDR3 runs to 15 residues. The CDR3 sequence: CASSFELAGADTQYF. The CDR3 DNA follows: TGCGCCAGCAGCTTTGAACTAGCGGGGGCAGATACGCAGTATTTT.

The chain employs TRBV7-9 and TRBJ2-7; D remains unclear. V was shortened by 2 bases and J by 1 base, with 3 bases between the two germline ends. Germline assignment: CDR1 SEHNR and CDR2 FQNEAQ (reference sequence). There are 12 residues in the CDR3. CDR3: CASSLPSYEQYF. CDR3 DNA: TGTGCCAGCAGCTTACCTTCCTACGAGCAGTACTTC.

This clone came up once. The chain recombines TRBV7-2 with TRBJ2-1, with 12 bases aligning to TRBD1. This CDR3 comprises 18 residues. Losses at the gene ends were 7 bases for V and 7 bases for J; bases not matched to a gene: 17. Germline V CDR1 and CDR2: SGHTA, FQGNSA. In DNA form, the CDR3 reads TGTGCCAGCACCCTTTGGAGTACCGGGACAGGGGGCAATAATGAGCAGTTCTTC. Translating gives CASTLWSTGTGGNNEQFF. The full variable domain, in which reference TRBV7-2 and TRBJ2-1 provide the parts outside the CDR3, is GAGVSQSPSNKVTEKGKDVELRCDPISGHTALYWYRQSLGQGLEFLIYFQGNSAPDKSGLPSDRFSAERTGGSVSTLTIQRTQQEDSAVYLCASTLWSTGTGGNNEQFFGPGTRLTVL.

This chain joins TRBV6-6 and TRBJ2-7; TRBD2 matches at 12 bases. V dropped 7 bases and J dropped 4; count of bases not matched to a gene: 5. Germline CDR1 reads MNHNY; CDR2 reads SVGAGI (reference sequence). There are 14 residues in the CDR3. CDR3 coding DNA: TGTGCCAGCAAGACTAGCGGGAGCTTATACGAGCAGTACTTC. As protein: CASKTSGSLYEQYF.

The CDR3 spells CASTYSNQPQHF. CDR3 coding DNA: TGTGCCAGTACATATAGCAATCAGCCCCAGCATTTT. The J gene is TRBJ1-5, the V gene TRBV27, with no clear D. The CDR3 is 12 residues long. Germline CDR1 reads MNHEY; CDR2 reads SMNVEV (reference sequence). The germline V and J ends were trimmed by 9 bases and 0 bases, with 6 bases remaining between them.

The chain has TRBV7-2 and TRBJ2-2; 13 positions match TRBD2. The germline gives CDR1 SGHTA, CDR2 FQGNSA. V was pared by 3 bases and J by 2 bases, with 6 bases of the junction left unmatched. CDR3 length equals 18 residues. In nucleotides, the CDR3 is TGTGCCAGCAGCTTGATCCTGGGACTAGCGGGAAACACCGGGGAGCTGTTTTTT. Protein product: CASSLILGLAGNTGELFF.

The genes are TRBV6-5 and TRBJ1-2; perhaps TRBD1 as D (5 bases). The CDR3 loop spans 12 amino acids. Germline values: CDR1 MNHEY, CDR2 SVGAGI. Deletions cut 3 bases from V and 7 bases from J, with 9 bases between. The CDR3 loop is CASSYFQGGYTF. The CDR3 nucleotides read TGTGCCAGCAGTTATTTTCAGGGTGGCTACACCTTC.

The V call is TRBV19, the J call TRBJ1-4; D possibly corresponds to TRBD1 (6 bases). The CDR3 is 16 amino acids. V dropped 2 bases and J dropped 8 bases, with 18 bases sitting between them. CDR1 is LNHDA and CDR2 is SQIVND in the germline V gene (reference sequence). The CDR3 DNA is TGTGCCAGTAGTATACGAGCAGGGGCGTCGGGCGAAAAACTGTTTTTT. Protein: CASSIRAGASGEKLFF.

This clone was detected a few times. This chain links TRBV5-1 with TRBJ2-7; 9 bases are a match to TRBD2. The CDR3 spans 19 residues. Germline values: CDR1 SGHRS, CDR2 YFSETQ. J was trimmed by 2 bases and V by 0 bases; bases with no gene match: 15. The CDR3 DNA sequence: TGCGCCAGCAGCTTGGGGGGACAGCTTACTAGCGGGCGGCCCTACGAGCAGTACTTC. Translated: CASSLGGQLTSGRPYEQYF.